A single sample is the source of the 18 T cell receptor beta chains below, sequenced in a study of cytomegalovirus exposure and HLA in healthy donors. Amplification used 60 Vbeta primers and 13 Jbeta primers. Generated by immunoSEQ multiplex PCR, the TCRdb table keeps only in-frame clones and is missing some. The repertoire includes 140,000 or so clones, around a tenth of them detected once, and 1.8% sits in the top ten. The specimen sequenced was PBMCs. All receptors come from a male donor in good health and CMV-seronegative.

This clone was seen more than once but under ten times. The gene calls are TRBV9 and TRBJ2-2; TRBD2 aligns across 8 bases. The V and J ends lost 1 base and 1 base, in that order; junction bases with no gene match: 6. This CDR3 has 17 residues. Germline assignment: CDR1 SGDLS and CDR2 YYNGEE. The CDR3 nucleotides are TGTGCCAGCAGCGTAAATAGGCGGGGGGTGAACACCGGGGAGCTGTTTTTT. Translating it yields CASSVNRRGVNTGELFF.

The chain recombines TRBV27 with TRBJ1-6; D not resolved. The germline V and J ends were trimmed by 8 bases and 7 bases, with 15 bases remaining between them. The CDR3 contains 14 residues. Germline loops: CDR1 MNHEY, CDR2 SMNVEV (reference sequence). DNA for the CDR3: TGTGCCAGCTCCCCAGAGACGGGAAATTCACCCCTCCACTTT. Residues: CASSPETGNSPLHF.

This clone has more than one count but fewer than ten. The V gene is TRBV9, the J gene TRBJ1-4, with D unclear. Trimming removed 5 bases at V and 6 bases at J, with 17 bases between. This CDR3 contains 15 residues. Germline V CDR1 and CDR2: SGDLS, YYNGEE. This chain's CDR3 is CASSAAEVGDEKLFF. In nucleotides, the CDR3 is TGTGCCAGCAGTGCCGCGGAGGTAGGAGATGAAAAACTGTTTTTT.

This clone turned up a few times. J is TRBJ1-2 and V is TRBV18; 8 nucleotides match TRBD1. This CDR3 region has 14 residues. Germline values: CDR1 KGHSH, CDR2 LQKENI. V was pared by 3 bases and J by 8 bases, with 8 bases of the junction left unmatched. This chain's CDR3 is CASSPYRGNLGYTF. The DNA for the CDR3 is TGTGCCAGCTCACCTTACAGGGGGAATCTAGGCTACACCTTC.

The V and J genes are TRBV19 and TRBJ2-1; the D gene is possibly TRBD1 (5 bases). This CDR3 is 14 amino acids long. Germline CDR1 reads LNHDA; CDR2 reads SQIVND (reference sequence). The germline V and J ends were trimmed by 5 bases and 9 bases, with 17 bases remaining between them. For the CDR3, the DNA is TGTGCCAGTAGTCCCACTCCGACAGTAATTGAGCAGTTCTTC. Translation gives CASSPTPTVIEQFF.

The table lists this clone with a few counts. The rearrangement uses TRBV19 and TRBJ1-1; D is perhaps TRBD1 (6 bases). Germline V lookup: CDR1 LNHDA, CDR2 SQIVND (reference sequence). The V end lost 5 bases, the J end lost 0 bases, and 10 bases lay between the germline ends. The CDR3 has 14 residues. The CDR3 sequence: CASSRTGMNTEAFF. CDR3 sequence (DNA): TGTGCCAGTAGTCGCACAGGGATGAACACTGAAGCTTTCTTT.

The J gene is TRBJ2-6, the V gene TRBV5-1; TRBD1 might be the D (5 bases). The germline CDR1 and CDR2 sequences are SGHRS and YFSETQ. Deletions cut 0 bases from V and 2 bases from J, with 6 bases between. The CDR3 sequence is 15 residues long. The CDR3 sequence: CASSLVGPGANVLTF. CDR3 nucleotide sequence: TGCGCCAGCAGCTTGGTGGGGCCTGGGGCCAACGTCCTGACTTTC.

This clone was seen only a few times. This chain uses TRBV4-3 with TRBJ2-7; 8 nucleotides match TRBD2. Germline assignment: CDR1 LGHNA and CDR2 YSLEER. After removal of 0 bases from V and 4 bases from J, the junction contained 17 bases not matched to a gene. The CDR3 contains 19 residues. CDR3 coding DNA: TGCGCCAGCAGCCAAGATCGGCAGCTACTAGCGGAGGGAGGGTACGAGCAGTACTTC. This gives the protein CASSQDRQLLAEGGYEQYF.

This clone was observed a handful of times. This chain connects TRBV5-1 to TRBJ1-1; 7 positions agree with TRBD1. Per germline, CDR1 SGHRS and CDR2 YFSETQ. The CDR3 has 14 residues. Unmatched junction bases numbered 5, after V lost 2 bases and J lost 4 bases. CDR3 loop: CASSLYRGGTEAFF. The CDR3 DNA reads TGCGCCAGCAGCTTATACAGGGGTGGCACTGAAGCTTTCTTT.

This clone appeared a few times. CDR3 coding DNA: TGTGCCAGCAGTCTACAGGGGGCCTCTGAAGCTTTCTTT. Translated: CASSLQGASEAFF. This chain uses TRBV25-1 with TRBJ1-1; 9 bases match TRBD1. The V segment lost 5 bases and the J segment 6 bases; nucleotides outside the gene matches: 4. The germline gives CDR1 MGHDK, CDR2 SYGVNS. The length of the CDR3 is 13 residues.

V usage is TRBV7-9 and J usage is TRBJ1-4; D remains unclear. The CDR3 totals 16 residues. Germline V gene lookup returns CDR1 SEHNR and CDR2 FQNEAQ (reference sequence). V lost 1 base and J 5 bases, leaving 14 bases between the germline ends. CDR3 amino acids: CASSLGSPEVNEKLFF. The CDR3 DNA follows: TGTGCCAGCAGCTTAGGGTCCCCAGAAGTAAATGAAAAACTGTTTTTT.

This clone turned up a few times. The CDR3 DNA is TGTGCCTGGAGTGTAAGAGCGGGAGGGTCCATGGGGACTGGGGAGCTGTTTTTT. Its protein is CAWSVRAGGSMGTGELFF. This sequence joins TRBV30 and TRBJ2-2; TRBD2 agrees at 10 bases. The V segment lost 0 bases and the J segment 8 bases; nucleotides outside the gene matches: 15. CDR1 and CDR2 (germline): GTSNPN, SVGIG (reference sequence). This CDR3 spans 18 amino acids. Combining the CDR3 with reference TRBV30 and TRBJ2-2 gives the whole variable domain SQTIHQWPATLVQPVGSPLSLECTVEGTSNPNLYWYRQAAGRGLQLLFYSVGIGQISSEVPQNLSASRPQDRQFILSSKKLLLSDSGFYLCAWSVRAGGSMGTGELFFGEGSRLTVL.

The gene calls are TRBV6-6 and TRBJ1-4; 7 bases fit TRBD1. The CDR3 runs to 14 residues. Germline CDR1 is MNHNY and CDR2 is SVGAGI (reference sequence). Losses at the gene ends were 3 bases for V and 7 bases for J; bases not matched to a gene: 5. As DNA, the CDR3 is TGTGCCAGCAGTTATAGCCAGGGGGTTGAAAAACTGTTTTTT. Translating gives CASSYSQGVEKLFF.

The chain couples TRBV7-8 to TRBJ1-4, with 8 positions matching TRBD1. CDR1 and CDR2 from the germline V gene are SGHVS and FQNEAQ. This CDR3 is 13 amino acids long. Unmatched junction bases numbered 3, after V lost 6 bases and J lost 6 bases. The CDR3 here is CASSRTGYEKLFF. DNA for the CDR3: TGTGCCAGCAGTCGGACAGGGTATGAAAAACTGTTTTTT. The full variable domain, in which reference TRBV7-8 and TRBJ1-4 provide the parts outside the CDR3, is GAGVSQSPRYKVAKRGQDVALRCDPISGHVSLFWYQQALGQGPEFLTYFQNEAQLDKSGLPSDRFFAERPEGSVSTLKIQRTQQEDSAVYLCASSRTGYEKLFFGSGTQLSVL.

This clone has only a few counts. V usage is TRBV7-9 and J usage is TRBJ2-3, with 8 nucleotides matching TRBD2. Germline values: CDR1 SEHNR, CDR2 FQNEAQ (reference sequence). The V gene end was trimmed by 0 bases and the J gene end by 7 bases; junction bases not matched to a gene: 9. CDR3 length: 16 amino acids. The CDR3 reads CASSLAAGGVGNTQYF. CDR3 sequence (DNA): TGTGCCAGCAGCTTAGCGGCCGGGGGGGTAGGAAATACGCAGTATTTT.

This clone was picked up a small number of times. The J gene is TRBJ2-3, the V gene TRBV11-2; D not resolved. V lost 3 bases and J 0 bases, leaving 4 bases between the germline ends. The CDR3 spans 13 residues. The germline gives CDR1 SGHAT, CDR2 FQNNGV. DNA for the CDR3: TGTGCCAGCAGCTTTAGCAGCACAGATACGCAGTATTTT. Translation gives CASSFSSTDTQYF.

This clone has just a few counts. The chain carries TRBV28 and TRBJ2-2, with a possible D match to TRBD1 (5 bases). The germline gives CDR1 MDHEN, CDR2 SYDVKM. Trimming took 4 bases from V and 0 from J, leaving 12 bases between them. The CDR3 consists of 16 residues. The chain's CDR3 is CASSYDMGPNTGELFF. For the CDR3, the DNA is TGTGCCAGCAGTTACGACATGGGGCCGAACACCGGGGAGCTGTTTTTT.

This clone was detected a few times. This rearrangement joins TRBV28 to TRBJ2-5; maybe TRBD2 (5 bases). The germline V and J ends were trimmed by 4 bases and 0 bases, with 9 bases remaining between them. Germline lookup yields CDR1 MDHEN and CDR2 SYDVKM. This CDR3 is built from 14 residues. The CDR3 nucleotides read TGTGCCAGCAGTTACGGGGTTCACCAAGAGACCCAGTACTTC. It encodes CASSYGVHQETQYF.